The subject of this entry is one TCR beta chain. This sample is drawn from a study of low-dose radiotherapy and immunotherapy resistance in tumors. Study information: A total of 13 Gy over 26 weeks was given to Cohort 2 as 1 Gy per fraction every two weeks.

Both TCRalpha and TCRbeta chains were reverse transcribed with V-gene-specific primers. PCR amplification of the TCRs was performed with Phusion for 20 to 25 PCR cycles, and it relied on a constant-region primer together with a V-primer adapter. Through in vitro transcription, the mRNA that had been isolated was amplified. One entry per CDR3 protein, called by TCRdb with MiXCR from the reads. The sample contains 75,000 to 95,000 distinct CDR3 sequences, more than 7.5% of which appear only once. Time point here: before trial treatment. CDR1 and CDR2 (germline): SGHRS, YFSETQ. V was pared by 8 bases and J by 4 bases, with 12 bases between. The CDR3 runs to 13 residues.

The chain joins TRBV5-1 to TRBJ2-2; D unresolved. This clonotype was sampled from a male donor with prostate cancer. The material sequenced was PBMCs, taken before treatment. CDR3 region: CASQSGRTGELFF. CDR3 sequence (DNA): TGCGCCAGTCAGTCGGGCCGCACCGGGGAGCTGTTTTTT.